This paragraph reports one T cell receptor beta chain. Its antigen is not known. Possible read error: a much larger clone is one base away. The data stem from a study of T-cell reconstitution after alpha-beta-depleted transplantation in children. Study findings and constraints: About two months after transplant, alpha-beta T cells reportedly came from several hundred expanded graft clones.

The germline V and J ends were trimmed by 7 bases and 4 bases, with 15 bases remaining between them. The CDR3 totals 13 residues. In germline, CDR1 is DFQATT, CDR2 SNEGSKA (reference sequence). Preparation of the TCRbeta library involved a method that used unique molecular identifiers. TCRdb analysed the PCR reads with MiXCR anew, one entry per CDR3 protein. This sample yields about 200,000 distinct CDR3 sequences, of which approximately 6.9% are seen a single time; just over 5.5% belongs to the top ten. The rearrangement links TRBV20-1 to TRBJ2-3; D is perhaps TRBD2 (7 bases). The receptor was isolated from a boy under 10 years old with acute lymphoblastic leukemia, due to receive a stem cell transplant. The sample in question was PBMCs, obtained before TCRalphabeta/CD19-depleted stem cell transplant. In DNA form, the CDR3 reads TGCAGTGTTAGGGGGGAGGGTCCAGATACGCAGTATTTT. Its protein is CSVRGEGPDTQYF.